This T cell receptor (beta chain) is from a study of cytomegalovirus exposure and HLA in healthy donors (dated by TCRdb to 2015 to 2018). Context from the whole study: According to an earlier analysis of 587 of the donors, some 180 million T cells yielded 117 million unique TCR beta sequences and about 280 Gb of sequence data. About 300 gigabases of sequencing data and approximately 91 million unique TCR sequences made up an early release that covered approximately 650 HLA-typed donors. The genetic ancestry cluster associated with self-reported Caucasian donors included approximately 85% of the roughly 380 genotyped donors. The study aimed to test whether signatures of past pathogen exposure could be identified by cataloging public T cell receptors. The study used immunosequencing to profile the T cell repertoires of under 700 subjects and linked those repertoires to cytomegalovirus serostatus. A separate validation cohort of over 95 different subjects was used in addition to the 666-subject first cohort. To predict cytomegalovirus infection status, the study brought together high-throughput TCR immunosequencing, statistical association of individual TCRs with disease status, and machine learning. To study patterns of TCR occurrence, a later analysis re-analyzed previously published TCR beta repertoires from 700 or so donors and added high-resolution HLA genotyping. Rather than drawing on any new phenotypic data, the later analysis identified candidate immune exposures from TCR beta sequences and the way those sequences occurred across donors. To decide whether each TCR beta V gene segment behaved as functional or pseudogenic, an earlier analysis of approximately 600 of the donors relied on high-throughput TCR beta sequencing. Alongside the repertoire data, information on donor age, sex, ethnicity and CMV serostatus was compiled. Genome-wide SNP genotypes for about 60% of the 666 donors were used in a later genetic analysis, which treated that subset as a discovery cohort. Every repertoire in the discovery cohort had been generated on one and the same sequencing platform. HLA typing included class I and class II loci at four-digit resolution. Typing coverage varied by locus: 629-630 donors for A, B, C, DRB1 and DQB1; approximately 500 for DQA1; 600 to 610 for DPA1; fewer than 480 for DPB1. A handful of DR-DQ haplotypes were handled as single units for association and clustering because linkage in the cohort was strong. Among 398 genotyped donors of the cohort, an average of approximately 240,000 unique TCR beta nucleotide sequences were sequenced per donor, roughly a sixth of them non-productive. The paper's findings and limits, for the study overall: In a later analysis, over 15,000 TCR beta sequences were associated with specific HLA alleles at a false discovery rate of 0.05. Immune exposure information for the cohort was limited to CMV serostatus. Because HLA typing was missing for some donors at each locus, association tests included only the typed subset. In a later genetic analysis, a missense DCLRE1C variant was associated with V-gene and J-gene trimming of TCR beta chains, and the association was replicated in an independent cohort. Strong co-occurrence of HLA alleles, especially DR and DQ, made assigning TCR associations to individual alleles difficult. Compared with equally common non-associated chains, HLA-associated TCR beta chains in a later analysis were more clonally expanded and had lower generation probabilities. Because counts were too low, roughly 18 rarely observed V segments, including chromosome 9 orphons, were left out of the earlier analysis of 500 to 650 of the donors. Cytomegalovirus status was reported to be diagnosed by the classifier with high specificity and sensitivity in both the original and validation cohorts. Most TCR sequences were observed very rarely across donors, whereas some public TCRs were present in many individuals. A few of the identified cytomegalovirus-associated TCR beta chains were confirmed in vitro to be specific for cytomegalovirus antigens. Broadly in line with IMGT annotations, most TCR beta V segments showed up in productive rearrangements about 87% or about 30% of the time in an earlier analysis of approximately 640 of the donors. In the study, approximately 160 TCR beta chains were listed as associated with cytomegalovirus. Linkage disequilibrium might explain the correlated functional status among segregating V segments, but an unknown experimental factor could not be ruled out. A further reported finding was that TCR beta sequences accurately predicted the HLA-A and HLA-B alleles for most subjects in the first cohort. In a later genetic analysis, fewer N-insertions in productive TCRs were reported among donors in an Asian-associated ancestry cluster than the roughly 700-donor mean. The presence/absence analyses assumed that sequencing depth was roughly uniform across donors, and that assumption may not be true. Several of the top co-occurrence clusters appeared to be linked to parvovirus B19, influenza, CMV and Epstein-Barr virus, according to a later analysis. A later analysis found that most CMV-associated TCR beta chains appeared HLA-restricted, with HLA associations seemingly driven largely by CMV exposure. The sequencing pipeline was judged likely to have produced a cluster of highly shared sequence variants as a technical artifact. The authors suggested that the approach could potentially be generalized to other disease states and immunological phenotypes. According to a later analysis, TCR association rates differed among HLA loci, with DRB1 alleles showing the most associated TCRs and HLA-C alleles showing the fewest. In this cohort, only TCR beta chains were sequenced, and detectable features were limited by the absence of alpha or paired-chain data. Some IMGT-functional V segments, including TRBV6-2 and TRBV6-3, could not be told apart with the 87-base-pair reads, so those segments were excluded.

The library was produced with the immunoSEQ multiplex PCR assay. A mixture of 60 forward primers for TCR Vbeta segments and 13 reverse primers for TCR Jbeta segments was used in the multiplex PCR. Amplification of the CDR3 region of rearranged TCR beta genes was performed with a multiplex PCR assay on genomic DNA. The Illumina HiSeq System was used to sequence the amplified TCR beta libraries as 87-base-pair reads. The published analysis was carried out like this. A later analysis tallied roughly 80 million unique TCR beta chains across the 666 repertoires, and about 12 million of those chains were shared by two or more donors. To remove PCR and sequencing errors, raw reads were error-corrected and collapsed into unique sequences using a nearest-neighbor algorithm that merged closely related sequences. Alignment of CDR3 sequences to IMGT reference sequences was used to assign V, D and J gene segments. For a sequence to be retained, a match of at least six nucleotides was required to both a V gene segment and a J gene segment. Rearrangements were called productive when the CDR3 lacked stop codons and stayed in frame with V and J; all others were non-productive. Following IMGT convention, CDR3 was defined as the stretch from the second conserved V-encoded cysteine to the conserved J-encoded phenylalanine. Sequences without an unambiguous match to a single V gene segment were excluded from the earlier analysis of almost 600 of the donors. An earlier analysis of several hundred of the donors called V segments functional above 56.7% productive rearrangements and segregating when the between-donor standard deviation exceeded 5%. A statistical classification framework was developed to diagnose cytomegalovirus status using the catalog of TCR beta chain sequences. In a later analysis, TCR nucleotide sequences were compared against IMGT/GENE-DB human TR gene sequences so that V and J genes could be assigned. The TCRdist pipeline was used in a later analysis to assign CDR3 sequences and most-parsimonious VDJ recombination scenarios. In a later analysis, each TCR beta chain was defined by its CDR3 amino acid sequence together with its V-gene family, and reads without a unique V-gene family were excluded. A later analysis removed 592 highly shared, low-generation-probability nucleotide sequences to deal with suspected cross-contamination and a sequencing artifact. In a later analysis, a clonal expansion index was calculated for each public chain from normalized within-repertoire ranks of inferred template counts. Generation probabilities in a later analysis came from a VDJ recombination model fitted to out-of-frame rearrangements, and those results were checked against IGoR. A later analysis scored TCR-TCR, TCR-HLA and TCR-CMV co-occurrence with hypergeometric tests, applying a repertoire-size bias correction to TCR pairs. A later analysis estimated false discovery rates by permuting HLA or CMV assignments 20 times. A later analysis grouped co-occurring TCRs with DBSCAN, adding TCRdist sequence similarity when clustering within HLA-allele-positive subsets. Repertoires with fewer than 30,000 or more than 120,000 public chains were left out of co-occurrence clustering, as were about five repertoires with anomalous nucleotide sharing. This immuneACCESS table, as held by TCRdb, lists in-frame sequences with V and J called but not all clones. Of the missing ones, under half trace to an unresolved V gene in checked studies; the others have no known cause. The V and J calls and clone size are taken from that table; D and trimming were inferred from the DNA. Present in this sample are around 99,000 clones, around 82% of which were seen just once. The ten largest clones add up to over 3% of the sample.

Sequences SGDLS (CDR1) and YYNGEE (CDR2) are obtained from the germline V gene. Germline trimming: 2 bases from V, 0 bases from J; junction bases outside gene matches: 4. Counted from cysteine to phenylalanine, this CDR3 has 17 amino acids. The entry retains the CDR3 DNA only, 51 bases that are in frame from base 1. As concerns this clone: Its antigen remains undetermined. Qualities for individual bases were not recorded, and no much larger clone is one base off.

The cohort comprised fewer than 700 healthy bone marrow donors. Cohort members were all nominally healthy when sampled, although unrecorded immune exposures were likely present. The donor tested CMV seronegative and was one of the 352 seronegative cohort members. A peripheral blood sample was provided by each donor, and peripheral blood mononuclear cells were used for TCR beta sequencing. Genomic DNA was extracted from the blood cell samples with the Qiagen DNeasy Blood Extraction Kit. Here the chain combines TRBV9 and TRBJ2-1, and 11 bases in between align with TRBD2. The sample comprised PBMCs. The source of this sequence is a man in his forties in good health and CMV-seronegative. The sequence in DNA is TGTGCCAGCAGCGTTACAACTAGCGGGGGCTCCTACAATGAGCAGTTCTTC. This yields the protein CASSVTTSGGSYNEQFF.